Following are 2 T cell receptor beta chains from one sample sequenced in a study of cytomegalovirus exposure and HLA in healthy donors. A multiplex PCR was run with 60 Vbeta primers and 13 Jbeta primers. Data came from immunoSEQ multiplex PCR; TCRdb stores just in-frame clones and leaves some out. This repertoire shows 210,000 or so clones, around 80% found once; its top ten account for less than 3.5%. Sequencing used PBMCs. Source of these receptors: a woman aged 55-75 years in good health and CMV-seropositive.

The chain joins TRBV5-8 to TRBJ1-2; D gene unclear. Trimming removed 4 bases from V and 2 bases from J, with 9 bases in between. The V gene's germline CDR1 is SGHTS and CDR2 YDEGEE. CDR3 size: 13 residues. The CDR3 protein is CASSPDKNYGYTF. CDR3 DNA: TGTGCCAGCAGCCCCGACAAGAACTATGGCTACACCTTC.

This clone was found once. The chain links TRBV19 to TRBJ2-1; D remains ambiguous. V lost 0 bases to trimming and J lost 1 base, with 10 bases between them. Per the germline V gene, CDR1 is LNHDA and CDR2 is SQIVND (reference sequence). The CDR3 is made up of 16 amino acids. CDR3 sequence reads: CASSIDGGQSYNEQFF. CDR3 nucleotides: TGTGCCAGTAGTATAGATGGTGGGCAATCCTACAATGAGCAGTTCTTC.